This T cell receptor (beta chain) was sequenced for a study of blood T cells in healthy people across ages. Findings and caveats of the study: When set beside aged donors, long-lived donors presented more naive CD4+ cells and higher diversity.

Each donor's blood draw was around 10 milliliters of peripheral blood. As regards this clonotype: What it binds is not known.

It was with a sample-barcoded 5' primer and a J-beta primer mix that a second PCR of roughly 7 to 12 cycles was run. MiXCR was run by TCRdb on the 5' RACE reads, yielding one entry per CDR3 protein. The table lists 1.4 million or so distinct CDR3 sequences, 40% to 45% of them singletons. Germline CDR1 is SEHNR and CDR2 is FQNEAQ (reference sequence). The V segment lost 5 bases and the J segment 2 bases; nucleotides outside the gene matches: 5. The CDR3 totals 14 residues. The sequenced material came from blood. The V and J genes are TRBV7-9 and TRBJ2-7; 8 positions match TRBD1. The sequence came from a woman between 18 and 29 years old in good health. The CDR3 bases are TGTGCCAGCAGCCCGCCGACAGGGGCCTACGAGCAGTACTTC. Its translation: CASSPPTGAYEQYF.